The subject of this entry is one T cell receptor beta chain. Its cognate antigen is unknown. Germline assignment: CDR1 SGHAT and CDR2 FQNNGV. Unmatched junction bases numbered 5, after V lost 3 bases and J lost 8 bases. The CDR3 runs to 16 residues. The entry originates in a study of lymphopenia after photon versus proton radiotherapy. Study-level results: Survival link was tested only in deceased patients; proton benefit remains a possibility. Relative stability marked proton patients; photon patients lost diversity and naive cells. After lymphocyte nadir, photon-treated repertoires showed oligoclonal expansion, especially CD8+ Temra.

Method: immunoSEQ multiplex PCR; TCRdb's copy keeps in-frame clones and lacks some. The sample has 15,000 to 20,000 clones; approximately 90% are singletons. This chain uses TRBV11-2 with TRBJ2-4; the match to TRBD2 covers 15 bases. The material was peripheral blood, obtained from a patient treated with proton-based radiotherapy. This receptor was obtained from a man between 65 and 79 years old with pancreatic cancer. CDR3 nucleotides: TGTGCCAGCAGCTTGAGGAGGACTAGCGGGAGGGACATTCAGTACTTC. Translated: CASSLRRTSGRDIQYF.